This T cell receptor beta chain was found in a study of persistence of HIV-infected CD4 T cells. This was the immunoSEQ version 4 assay in survey mode. Clones were read by immunoSEQ multiplex PCR, and TCRdb kept only the in-frame ones, dropping some. Of around 13,000 clones in the sample, under 70% were seen once. An overlapping HIV-1 Gag peptide pool stimulated these cells at about 1 ug/peptide/mL. Responding CD4+ T cells were sorted by upregulation of both CD40 ligand and CD69. About this clone: Its specificity is not known.

Study results and caveats: Compared with CD3/CD28-stimulated cells, CMV- and Gag-responding cells showed lower TCRbeta richness. Within sorted populations, more oligoclonal TCRs accompanied more oligoclonal proviruses. Degenerate expanded CDR3beta sequences were enriched among CMV- and Gag-responding cells.

The germline gives CDR1 MNHEY, CDR2 SMNVEV (reference sequence). V dropped 6 bases and J dropped 6 bases, with 14 bases sitting between them. The CDR3 length is 13 residues. This chain uses TRBV27 with TRBJ1-1; tentative D call: TRBD1 (5 bases). This TCR came from an adult man with HIV who was CMV-seropositive. This specimen consisted of CD4+ T cells sorted from PBMCs after approximately 20-hour stimulation, obtained from a patient who received antiretroviral therapy. The CDR3 region is CASRTLGQAEAFF. DNA of the CDR3: TGTGCCAGCAGAACGTTGGGGCAAGCTGAAGCTTTCTTT.